This T cell receptor beta chain stems from a study of neoadjuvant nivolumab and ipilimumab in lung cancer. Findings of the study overall: Only a small number of samples underwent TCR sequencing. Higher pretherapy blood TCR richness went with higher resected-tumor richness. TCR richness and clonality were higher in tumors than adjacent uninvolved lung.

Sequenced by immunoSEQ multiplex PCR; TCRdb stores in-frame clones only, minus some. The repertoire consists of some 3,500 clones, with 75% occurring once and the leading ten covering over 1.1%. As for this clone: Its matching antigen is unknown.

Trimming removed 5 bases from V and 9 bases from J; junction bases left unmatched: 19. Germline CDR1 is MDHEN and CDR2 is SYDVKM. This CDR3 contains 17 residues. The chain links TRBV28 to TRBJ1-2; TRBD1 agrees at 9 bases. The sequence was collected from an adult with non-small cell lung cancer. The sample consisted of peripheral blood, taken after neoadjuvant nivolumab, alone or with ipilimumab, at or shortly before surgery. In nucleotides, the CDR3 is TGTGCCAGCAGTATCGAGGGACAGGGTGACCCTCTATTGAGCTACACCTTC. It specifies CASSIEGQGDPLLSYTF.